This T cell receptor (beta chain) was sequenced for a study of blood T cell repertoires in COVID-19. For the study at large: Samples taken during acute and convalescent COVID-19 were collected in the United States, Italy and Spain. From T cells, B-cell-depleted T cells, or PBMCs came the material, which was cDNA or gDNA.

Trimming removed 4 bases from V and 2 bases from J; junction bases left unmatched: 11. The germline CDR1 and CDR2 sequences are SGDLS and YYNGEE. The CDR3 runs 17 residues. As originally analysed: Reference gene primer amplification gave nucleated cell count estimates. Here immunoSEQ multiplex PCR was the method, and the copy in TCRdb shows in-frame clones only, minus some. That table supplies the V and J calls and clone size; D and trimming were determined from the DNA. Seen here are hundreds of thousands of clones, roughly 84% observed once, and the top ten hold 15% to 20%. The receptor's source is a man aged 30-40 years with active or convalescent COVID-19. This chain joins TRBV9 and TRBJ2-3, with 9 nucleotides matching TRBD2. The sequencing sample was made of peripheral blood. The chain's CDR3 is CASSPYSGSGYTDTQYF. The DNA for the CDR3 is TGTGCCAGCAGCCCTTATAGCGGGAGCGGGTACACAGATACGCAGTATTTT. The full variable domain, in which reference TRBV9 and TRBJ2-3 provide the parts outside the CDR3, is DSGVTQTPKHLITATGQRVTLRCSPRSGDLSVYWYQQSLDQGLQFLIQYYNGEERAKGNILERFSAQQFPDLHSELNLSSLELGDSALYFCASSPYSGSGYTDTQYFGPGTRLTVL.